The clone carrying this T cell receptor beta chain was picked up one time. No antigen is known for it. The germline gives CDR1 WNHNN, CDR2 SYGVQD (reference sequence). CDR3 size: 18 residues. The germline V and J ends were trimmed by 5 bases and 0 bases, with 17 bases remaining between them. TCRdb reprocessed the RT-PCR reads with MiXCR, giving one entry per CDR3 protein. Among 640 or so distinct CDR3 sequences listed, 89% were seen once. These data come from a study of yellow fever vaccine responses in identical twins. Whole-study results and caveats: Twins' vaccine T cell responses were reported to seem partly convergent and partly personalized.

J is TRBJ1-6 and V is TRBV10-1; tentative D call: TRBD1 (6 bases). The TCR originated in a female donor who received the yellow fever vaccine. The material was T cells from blood (PBMCs), unsorted or a sorted subset (not recorded which), obtained before or after yellow fever vaccination (not recorded which). CDR3 in DNA: TGCGCCAGCAGTACCAGGGGCTCGAGGGGCTCCTATAATTCACCCCTCCACTTT. Protein: CASSTRGSRGSYNSPLHF.